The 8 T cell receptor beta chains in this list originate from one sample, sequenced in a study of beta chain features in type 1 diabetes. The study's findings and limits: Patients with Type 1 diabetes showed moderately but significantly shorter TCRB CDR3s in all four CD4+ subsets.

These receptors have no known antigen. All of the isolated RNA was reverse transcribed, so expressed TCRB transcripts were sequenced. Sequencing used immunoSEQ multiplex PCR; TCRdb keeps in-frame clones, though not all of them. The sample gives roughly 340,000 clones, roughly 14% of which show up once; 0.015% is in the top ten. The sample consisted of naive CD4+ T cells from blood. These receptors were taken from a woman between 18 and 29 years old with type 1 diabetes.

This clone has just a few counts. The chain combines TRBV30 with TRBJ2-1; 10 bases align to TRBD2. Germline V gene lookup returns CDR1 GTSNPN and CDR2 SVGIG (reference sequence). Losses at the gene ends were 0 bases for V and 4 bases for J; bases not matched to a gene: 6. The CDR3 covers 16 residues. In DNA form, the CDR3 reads TGTGCCTGGAGTGTAACCAGCGGGAGGGGATACAATGAGCAGTTCTTC. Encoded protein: CAWSVTSGRGYNEQFF.

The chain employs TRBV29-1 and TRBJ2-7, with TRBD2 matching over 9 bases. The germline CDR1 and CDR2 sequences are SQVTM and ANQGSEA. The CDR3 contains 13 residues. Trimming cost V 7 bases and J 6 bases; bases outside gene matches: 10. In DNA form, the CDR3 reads TGCAGCGCAGCCCCGAGAGCGGGGGGCGAGCAGTACTTC. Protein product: CSAAPRAGGEQYF.

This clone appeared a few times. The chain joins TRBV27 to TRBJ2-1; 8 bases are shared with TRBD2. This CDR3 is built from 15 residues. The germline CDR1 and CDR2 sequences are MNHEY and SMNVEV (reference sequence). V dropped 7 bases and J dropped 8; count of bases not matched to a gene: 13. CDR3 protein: CASTSRREAPHEQFF. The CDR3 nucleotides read TGTGCCAGCACCTCTAGGCGGGAGGCCCCCCATGAGCAGTTCTTC.

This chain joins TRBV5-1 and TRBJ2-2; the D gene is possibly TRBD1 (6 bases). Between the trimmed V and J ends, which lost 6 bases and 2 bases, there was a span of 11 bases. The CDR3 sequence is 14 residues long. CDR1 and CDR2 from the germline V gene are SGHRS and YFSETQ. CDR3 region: CASNTRGNTGELFF. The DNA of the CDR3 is TGCGCCAGCAACACCAGGGGAAACACCGGGGAGCTGTTTTTT.

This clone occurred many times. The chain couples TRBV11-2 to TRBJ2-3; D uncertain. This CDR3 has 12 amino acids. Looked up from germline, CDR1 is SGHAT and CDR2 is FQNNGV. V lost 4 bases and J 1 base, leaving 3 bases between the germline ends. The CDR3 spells CASSSGTDTQYF. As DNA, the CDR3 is TGTGCCAGCAGCTCTGGCACAGATACGCAGTATTTT.

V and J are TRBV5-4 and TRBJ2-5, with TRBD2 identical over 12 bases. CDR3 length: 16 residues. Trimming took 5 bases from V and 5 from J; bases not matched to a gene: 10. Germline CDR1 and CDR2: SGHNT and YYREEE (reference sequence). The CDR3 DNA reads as TGTGCCAGCAGACCCCGACTAGCGGGAGTTCATGAGACCCAGTACTTC. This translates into CASRPRLAGVHETQYF.

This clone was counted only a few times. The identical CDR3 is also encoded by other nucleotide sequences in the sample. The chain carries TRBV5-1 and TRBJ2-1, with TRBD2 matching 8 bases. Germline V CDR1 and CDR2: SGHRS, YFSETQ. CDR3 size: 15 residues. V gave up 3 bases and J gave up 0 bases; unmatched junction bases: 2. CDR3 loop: CASSSSGSSYNEQFF. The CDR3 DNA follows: TGCGCCAGCAGCTCCAGCGGGAGCTCCTACAATGAGCAGTTCTTC.

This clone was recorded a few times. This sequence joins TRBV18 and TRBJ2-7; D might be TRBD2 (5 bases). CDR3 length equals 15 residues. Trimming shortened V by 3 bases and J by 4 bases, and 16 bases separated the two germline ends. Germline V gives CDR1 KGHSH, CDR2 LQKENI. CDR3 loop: CASSPSNSGFYEQYV. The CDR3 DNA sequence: TGTGCCAGCTCACCTTCCAACAGCGGATTTTACGAGCAGTACGTC.